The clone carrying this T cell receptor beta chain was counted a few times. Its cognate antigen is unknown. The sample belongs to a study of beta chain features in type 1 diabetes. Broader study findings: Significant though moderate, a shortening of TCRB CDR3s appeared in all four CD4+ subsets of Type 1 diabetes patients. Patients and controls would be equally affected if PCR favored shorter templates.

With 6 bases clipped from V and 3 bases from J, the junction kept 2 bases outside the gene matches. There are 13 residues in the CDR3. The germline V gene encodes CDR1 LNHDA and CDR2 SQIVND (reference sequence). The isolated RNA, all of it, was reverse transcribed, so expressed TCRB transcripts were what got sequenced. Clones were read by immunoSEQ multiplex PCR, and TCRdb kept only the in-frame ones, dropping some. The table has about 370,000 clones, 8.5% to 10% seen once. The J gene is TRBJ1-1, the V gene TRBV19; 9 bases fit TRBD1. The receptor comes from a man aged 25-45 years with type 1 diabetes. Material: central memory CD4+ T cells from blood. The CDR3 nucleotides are TGTGCCAGTAGAGACAGGGGGGACACTGAAGCTTTCTTT. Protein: CASRDRGDTEAFF.